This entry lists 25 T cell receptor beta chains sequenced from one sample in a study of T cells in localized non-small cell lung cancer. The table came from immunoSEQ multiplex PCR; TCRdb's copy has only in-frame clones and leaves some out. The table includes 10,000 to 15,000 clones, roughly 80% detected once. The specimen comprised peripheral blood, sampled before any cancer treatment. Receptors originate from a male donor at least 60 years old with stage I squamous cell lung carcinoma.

The CDR3 nucleotides read TGTGCCAGCAGCTTAACAGGGGAGAACACTGAAGCTTTCTTT. Its protein product is CASSLTGENTEAFF. The chain employs TRBV7-9 and TRBJ1-1, with 7 bases aligning to TRBD1. The CDR3 has 14 amino acids. Germline trimming cut 2 bases from V and 1 base from J; bases unmatched to any gene: 1. Germline V gene lookup returns CDR1 SEHNR and CDR2 FQNEAQ (reference sequence).

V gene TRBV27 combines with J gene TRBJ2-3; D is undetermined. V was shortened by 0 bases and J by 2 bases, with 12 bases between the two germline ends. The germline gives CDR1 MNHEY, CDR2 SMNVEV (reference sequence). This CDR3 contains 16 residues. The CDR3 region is CASSLSHLTPTDTQYF. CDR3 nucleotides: TGTGCCAGCAGTTTATCTCACTTAACCCCCACAGATACGCAGTATTTT.

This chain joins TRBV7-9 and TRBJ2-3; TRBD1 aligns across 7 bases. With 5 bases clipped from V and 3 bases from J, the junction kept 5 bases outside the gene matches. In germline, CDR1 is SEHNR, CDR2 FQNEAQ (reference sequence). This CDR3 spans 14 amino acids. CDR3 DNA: TGTGCCAGCAGCCCGACAGGGAGTACAGATACGCAGTATTTT. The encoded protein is CASSPTGSTDTQYF.

CDR3 bases: TGTGCCAGCGGGGGTAGCGGGAGAAACACCGGGGAGCTGTTTTTT. Protein product: CASGGSGRNTGELFF. The chain links TRBV7-6 to TRBJ2-2; 9 nucleotides align to TRBD2. The germline V gene encodes CDR1 SGHVS and CDR2 FNYEAQ. The trim removed 8 bases at V and 2 bases at J, leaving 6 bases unmatched. CDR3 length equals 15 residues.

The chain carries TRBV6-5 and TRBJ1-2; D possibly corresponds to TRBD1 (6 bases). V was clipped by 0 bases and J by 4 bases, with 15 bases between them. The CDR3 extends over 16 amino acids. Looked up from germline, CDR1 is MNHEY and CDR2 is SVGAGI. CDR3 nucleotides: TGTGCCAGCAGTTACTCGATACGGGGGCCCGCCTATGGCTACACCTTC. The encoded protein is CASSYSIRGPAYGYTF.

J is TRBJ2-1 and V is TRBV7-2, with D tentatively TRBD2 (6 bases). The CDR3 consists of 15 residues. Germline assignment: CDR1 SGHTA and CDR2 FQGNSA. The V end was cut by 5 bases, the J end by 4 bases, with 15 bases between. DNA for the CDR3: TGTGCCAGCAGCCGGGAGCGGCCGGTTTACAATGAGCAGTTCTTC. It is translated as CASSRERPVYNEQFF.

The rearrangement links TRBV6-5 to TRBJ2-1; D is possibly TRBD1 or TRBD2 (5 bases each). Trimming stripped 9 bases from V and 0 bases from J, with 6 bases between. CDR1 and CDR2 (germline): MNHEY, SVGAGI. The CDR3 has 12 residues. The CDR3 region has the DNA TGTGCCAGTGGGGGCTCCTACAATGAGCAGTTCTTC. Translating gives CASGGSYNEQFF.

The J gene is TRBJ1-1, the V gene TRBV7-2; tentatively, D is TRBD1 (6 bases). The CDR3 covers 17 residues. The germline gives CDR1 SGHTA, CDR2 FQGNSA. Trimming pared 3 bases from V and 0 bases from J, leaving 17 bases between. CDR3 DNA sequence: TGTGCCAGCAGCTTCCGGACAGACCTCAACGTGAACACTGAAGCTTTCTTT. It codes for CASSFRTDLNVNTEAFF.

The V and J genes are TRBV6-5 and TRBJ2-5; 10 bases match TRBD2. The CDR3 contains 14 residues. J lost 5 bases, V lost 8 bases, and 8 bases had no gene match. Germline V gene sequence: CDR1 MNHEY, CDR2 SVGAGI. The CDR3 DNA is TGTGCCAGCCGAGCGGGAGGGCCCGGGGAGACCCAGTACTTC. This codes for CASRAGGPGETQYF.

CDR3 sequence (DNA): TGTGCCAGCAGCTTGGTGGGGGCCCGCGAGCAGTACTTC. This sequence encodes CASSLVGAREQYF. The rearrangement uses TRBV5-4 and TRBJ2-7; tentatively, D is TRBD1 (6 bases). The CDR3 has 13 residues. Germline lookup yields CDR1 SGHNT and CDR2 YYREEE (reference sequence). The V end was cut by 0 bases, the J end by 6 bases, with 10 bases between.

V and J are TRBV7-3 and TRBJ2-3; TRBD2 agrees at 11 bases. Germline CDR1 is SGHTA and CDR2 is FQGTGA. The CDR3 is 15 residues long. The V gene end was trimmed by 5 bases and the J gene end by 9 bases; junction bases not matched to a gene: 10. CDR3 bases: TGTGCCAGCAGCCTGACTAGCGGGGCCTCATGGACGCAGTATTTT. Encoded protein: CASSLTSGASWTQYF.

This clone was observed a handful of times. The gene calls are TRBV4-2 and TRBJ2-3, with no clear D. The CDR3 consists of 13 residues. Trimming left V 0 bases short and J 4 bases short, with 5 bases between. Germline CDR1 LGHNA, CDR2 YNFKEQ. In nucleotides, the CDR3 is TGTGCCAGCAGCCAAGAGGGTCCAGATACGCAGTATTTT. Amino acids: CASSQEGPDTQYF.

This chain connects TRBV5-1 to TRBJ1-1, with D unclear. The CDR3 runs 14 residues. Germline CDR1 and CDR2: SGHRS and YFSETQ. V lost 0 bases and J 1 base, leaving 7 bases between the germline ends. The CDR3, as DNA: TGCGCCAGCAGCTTGGACGGTCAGAACACTGAAGCTTTCTTT. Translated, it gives CASSLDGQNTEAFF.

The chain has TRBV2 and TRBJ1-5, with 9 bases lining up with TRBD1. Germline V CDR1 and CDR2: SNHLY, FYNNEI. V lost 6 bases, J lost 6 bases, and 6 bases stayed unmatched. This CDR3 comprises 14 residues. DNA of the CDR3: TGTGCCAGCAGCCCGGACAGGGGTGCTCAGCCCCAGCATTTT. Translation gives CASSPDRGAQPQHF.

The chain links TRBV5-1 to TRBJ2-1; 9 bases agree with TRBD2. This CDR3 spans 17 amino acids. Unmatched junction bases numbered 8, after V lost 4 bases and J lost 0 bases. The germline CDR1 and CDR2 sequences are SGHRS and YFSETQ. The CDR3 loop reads CASSLTGREGSYNEQFF. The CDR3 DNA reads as TGCGCCAGCAGCCTTACCGGGCGGGAGGGCTCCTACAATGAGCAGTTCTTC. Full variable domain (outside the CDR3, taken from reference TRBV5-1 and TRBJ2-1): KAGVTQTPRYLIKTRGQQVTLSCSPISGHRSVSWYQQTPGQGLQFLFEYFSETQRNKGNFPGRFSGRQFSNSRSEMNVSTLELGDSALYLCASSLTGREGSYNEQFFGPGTRLTVL.

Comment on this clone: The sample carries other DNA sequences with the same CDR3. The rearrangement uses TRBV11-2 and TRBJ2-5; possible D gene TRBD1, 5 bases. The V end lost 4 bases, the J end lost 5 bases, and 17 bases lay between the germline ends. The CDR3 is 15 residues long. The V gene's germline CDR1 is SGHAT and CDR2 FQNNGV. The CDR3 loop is CASSSGPRAGETQYF. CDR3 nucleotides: TGTGCCAGCAGCTCCGGCCCCAGGGCAGGGGAGACCCAGTACTTC. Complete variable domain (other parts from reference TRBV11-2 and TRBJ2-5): EAGVAQSPRYKIIEKRQSVAFWCNPISGHATLYWYQQILGQGPKLLIQFQNNGVVDDSQLPKDRFSAERLKGVDSTLKIQPAKLEDSAVYLCASSSGPRAGETQYFGPGTRLLVL.

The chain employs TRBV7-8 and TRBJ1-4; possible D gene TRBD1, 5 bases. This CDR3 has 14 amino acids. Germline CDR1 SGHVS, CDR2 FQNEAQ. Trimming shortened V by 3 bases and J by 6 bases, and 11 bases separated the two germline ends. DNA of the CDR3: TGTGCCAGCAGCTTCTCCGGGGGGGATGAAAAACTGTTTTTT. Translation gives CASSFSGGDEKLFF.

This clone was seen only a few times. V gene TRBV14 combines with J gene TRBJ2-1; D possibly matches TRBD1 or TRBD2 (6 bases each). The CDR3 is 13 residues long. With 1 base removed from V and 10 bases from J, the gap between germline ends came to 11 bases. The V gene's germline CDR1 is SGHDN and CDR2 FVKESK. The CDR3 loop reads CASSQGRGREQFF. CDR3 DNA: TGTGCCAGCAGCCAAGGCCGGGGGCGGGAGCAGTTCTTC.

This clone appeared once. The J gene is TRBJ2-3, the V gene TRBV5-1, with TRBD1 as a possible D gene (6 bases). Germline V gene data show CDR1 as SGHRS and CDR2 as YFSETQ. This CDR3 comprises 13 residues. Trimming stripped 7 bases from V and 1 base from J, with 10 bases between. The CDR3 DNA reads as TGCGCCAGCGGGCCAGGGGGCACAGATACGCAGTATTTT. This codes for CASGPGGTDTQYF.

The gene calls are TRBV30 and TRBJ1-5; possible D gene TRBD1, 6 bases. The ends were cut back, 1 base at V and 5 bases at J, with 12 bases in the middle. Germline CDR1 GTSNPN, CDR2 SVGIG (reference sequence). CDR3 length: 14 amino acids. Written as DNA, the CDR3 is TGTGCCTGGAGTGGTTTCCCAGGGGATCAGCCCCAGCATTTT. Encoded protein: CAWSGFPGDQPQHF.

As DNA, the CDR3 is TGTGCCAGCAGTCCCTACAGGGCGGCTGAAAAACTGTTTTTT. Translation gives CASSPYRAAEKLFF. The chain has TRBV6-5 and TRBJ1-4, with D possibly being TRBD1 (6 bases). V gave up 5 bases and J gave up 7 bases, with 14 bases separating them. Germline V lookup: CDR1 MNHEY, CDR2 SVGAGI. This CDR3 comprises 14 residues.

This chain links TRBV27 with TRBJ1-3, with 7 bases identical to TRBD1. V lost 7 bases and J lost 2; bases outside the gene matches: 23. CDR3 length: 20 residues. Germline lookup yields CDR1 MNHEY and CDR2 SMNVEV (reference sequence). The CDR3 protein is CASNPPTGEQVVAAGNTIYF. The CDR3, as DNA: TGTGCCAGCAATCCGCCCACAGGGGAACAGGTTGTCGCGGCTGGAAACACCATATATTTT.

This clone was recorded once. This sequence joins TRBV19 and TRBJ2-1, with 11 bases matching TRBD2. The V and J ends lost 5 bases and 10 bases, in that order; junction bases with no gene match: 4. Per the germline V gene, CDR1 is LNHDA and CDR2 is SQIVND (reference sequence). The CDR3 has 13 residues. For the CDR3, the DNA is TGTGCCAGTAGTGGGCTAGCGGGAGGAGAGCAGTTCTTC. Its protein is CASSGLAGGEQFF. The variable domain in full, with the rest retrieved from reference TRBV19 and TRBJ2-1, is DGGITQSPKYLFRKEGQNVTLSCEQNLNHDAMYWYRQDPGQGLRLIYYSQIVNDFQKGDIAEGYSVSREKKESFPLTVTSAQKNPTAFYLCASSGLAGGEQFFGPGTRLTVL.

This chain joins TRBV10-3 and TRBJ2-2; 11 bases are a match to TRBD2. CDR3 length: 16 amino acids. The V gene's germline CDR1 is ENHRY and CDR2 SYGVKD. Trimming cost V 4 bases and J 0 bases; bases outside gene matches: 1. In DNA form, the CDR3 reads TGTGCCATCAGTGCACTAGCGGGAGCGAACACCGGGGAGCTGTTTTTT. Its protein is CAISALAGANTGELFF.

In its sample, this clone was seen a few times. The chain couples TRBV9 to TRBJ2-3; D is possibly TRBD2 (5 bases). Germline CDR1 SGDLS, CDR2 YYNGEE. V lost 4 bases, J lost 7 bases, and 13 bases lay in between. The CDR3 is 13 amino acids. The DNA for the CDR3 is TGTGCCAGCAGCACCGGCCCGGGGAATACGCAGTATTTT. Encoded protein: CASSTGPGNTQYF. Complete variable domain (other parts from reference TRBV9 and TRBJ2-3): DSGVTQTPKHLITATGQRVTLRCSPRSGDLSVYWYQQSLDQGLQFLIQYYNGEERAKGNILERFSAQQFPDLHSELNLSSLELGDSALYFCASSTGPGNTQYFGPGTRLTVL.